The next 24 T cell receptor beta chains were all read from a single sample in a study of T-cell reconstitution after alpha-beta-depleted transplantation in children. TCRbeta library construction was performed incorporating unique molecular identifiers. TCRdb processed the PCR reads anew with MiXCR; each CDR3 protein has one entry. The sample comprises 130,000 or so distinct CDR3 sequences, about 9.9% of which are singletons, and under 30% rests with the top ten. Sequenced material: PBMCs, mostly from graft donor cells, taken 180 days after TCRalphabeta/CD19-depleted stem cell transplant. Receptor source: a girl under three years old who had a stem cell transplant for combined immunodeficiency, so the T cells may come from the graft donor.

The genes are TRBV2 and TRBJ1-6; 9 nucleotides line up with TRBD1. Trimming at V came to 8 bases and at J to 0 bases, leaving 14 bases not matched to a gene. Germline CDR1 SNHLY, CDR2 FYNNEI. The CDR3 loop spans 19 amino acids. CDR3 in DNA: TGTGCCAGCCGACGGGACAGGGATTTCTCTAGCTCCTATAATTCACCCCTCCACTTT. This translates into CASRRDRDFSSSYNSPLHF.

This clonotype turned up a few times. CDR3 nucleotides: TGCAGTGCACAACGGCTAGCGGGGGGGACAGATACGCAGTATTTT. Its translation is CSAQRLAGGTDTQYF. This sequence joins TRBV20-1 and TRBJ2-3; TRBD2 aligns across 12 bases. Germline V gives CDR1 DFQATT, CDR2 SNEGSKA (reference sequence). V was pared by 6 bases and J by 3 bases, with 7 bases of the junction left unmatched. This CDR3 is built from 15 residues.

The table lists this clonotype with a few counts. This chain connects TRBV5-6 to TRBJ1-6; D uncertain. Trimming took 0 bases from V and 6 from J, leaving 10 bases between them. The CDR3 runs to 15 residues. Germline lookup yields CDR1 SGHDT and CDR2 YYEEEE. This CDR3 is CASSLAGISNSPLHF. The CDR3 nucleotides are TGTGCCAGCAGCTTGGCGGGGATATCTAATTCACCCCTCCACTTT.

This clonotype was seen ten or more times. This chain links TRBV4-3 with TRBJ1-4, with a tentative D call TRBD1 (5 bases). Germline CDR1 LGHNA, CDR2 YSLEER. With 4 bases removed from V and 8 bases from J, the gap between germline ends came to 20 bases. The CDR3 sequence is 16 residues long. Written as DNA, the CDR3 is TGCGCCAGCAGCCCAGATACCGGCAGGGCTCGCGAAAAACTGTTTTTT. Translated: CASSPDTGRAREKLFF.

The chain couples TRBV6-1 to TRBJ2-7, with TRBD2 matching over 9 bases. Per the germline V gene, CDR1 is MNHNS and CDR2 is SASEGT. Unmatched junction bases numbered 12, after V lost 1 base and J lost 2 bases. The CDR3 has 18 residues. The DNA of the CDR3 is TGTGCCAGCAGTGAAGAAGGCAGGCTAGCGGGGCTTCCCTACGAGCAGTACTTC. Translation: CASSEEGRLAGLPYEQYF.

This clonotype is medium-sized within its sample. The CDR3 nucleotides read TGTGCCATCAGTGGGGACAGCTATGGCTACACCTTC. It encodes CAISGDSYGYTF. The chain uses TRBV10-3 and TRBJ1-2; TRBD1 agrees at 7 bases. The germline gives CDR1 ENHRY, CDR2 SYGVKD. The length of the CDR3 is 12 residues. V lost 4 bases and J lost 4; bases outside the gene matches: 0.

The chain has TRBV6-5 and TRBJ2-1; TRBD2 is a possible D gene (5 bases). In germline, CDR1 is MNHEY, CDR2 SVGAGI. V lost 2 bases to trimming and J lost 9 bases, with 14 bases between them. The CDR3 runs 14 residues. CDR3 sequence (DNA): TGTGCCAGCAGTTACCGGAGTAGCGTGGGTGAGCAGTTCTTC. Translation gives CASSYRSSVGEQFF.

The J gene is TRBJ1-5, the V gene TRBV20-1; D is unresolved. The CDR3 totals 14 residues. Germline V gives CDR1 DFQATT, CDR2 SNEGSKA (reference sequence). Trimming removed 1 base from V and 2 bases from J, with 9 bases in between. CDR3 bases: TGCAGTGCTAGAGGGGTTTTCGGCAATCAGCCCCAGCATTTT. Translated: CSARGVFGNQPQHF.

The rearrangement links TRBV24-1 to TRBJ1-4; D gene unclear. The CDR3 runs 15 residues. Per germline, CDR1 KGHDR and CDR2 SFDVKD. Deletions cut 3 bases from V and 5 bases from J, with 12 bases between. CDR3 nucleotide sequence: TGTGCCACCAGTGATCCCGGACTGCTGAATGAAAAACTGTTTTTT. This codes for CATSDPGLLNEKLFF.

The sample holds many counts of this clonotype. This CDR3 is CSARGTSGSYEQYF. CDR3 nucleotides: TGCAGTGCTAGGGGGACTAGCGGGAGCTACGAGCAGTACTTC. This sequence joins TRBV20-1 and TRBJ2-7; 14 nucleotides line up with TRBD2. After removal of 3 bases from V and 3 bases from J, the junction contained 1 base not matched to a gene. Germline values: CDR1 DFQATT, CDR2 SNEGSKA (reference sequence). CDR3 length: 14 amino acids.

This clonotype was seen a few times. The chain carries TRBV12-3 or TRBV12-4 and TRBJ1-3, with D perhaps matching TRBD1 (5 bases). Between the trimmed V and J ends, which lost 3 bases and 2 bases, there was a span of 11 bases. This CDR3 region has 15 residues. The CDR3 here is CASSFGGNPGNTIYF. The DNA of the CDR3 is TGTGCCAGCAGTTTTGGGGGGAACCCTGGAAACACCATATATTTT.

This clonotype was found many times. The rearrangement joins TRBV12-3 or TRBV12-4 to TRBJ2-1; weak D call: TRBD2 (6 bases). This CDR3 comprises 15 residues. V was cut by 6 bases and J by 0 bases, with 12 bases left in between. The CDR3 nucleotides are TGTGCCAGCAGCTCCCGGGGGAGCTCCTACAATGAGCAGTTCTTC. As protein: CASSSRGSSYNEQFF.

This clonotype appeared a few times. The V gene is TRBV5-1, the J gene TRBJ2-1, with D unclear. The CDR3 is 15 residues long. Deletions cut 3 bases from V and 3 bases from J, with 13 bases between. Germline CDR1 and CDR2: SGHRS and YFSETQ. For the CDR3, the DNA is TGCGCCAGCAGCTGGAGAAGGGCCTACTACAATGAGCAGTTCTTC. It translates to CASSWRRAYYNEQFF. Complete variable domain (other parts from reference TRBV5-1 and TRBJ2-1): KAGVTQTPRYLIKTRGQQVTLSCSPISGHRSVSWYQQTPGQGLQFLFEYFSETQRNKGNFPGRFSGRQFSNSRSEMNVSTLELGDSALYLCASSWRRAYYNEQFFGPGTRLTVL.

This sequence joins TRBV29-1 and TRBJ1-2, with 7 bases that match TRBD1. From germline, CDR1 is SQVTM and CDR2 ANQGSEA. The ends lost 7 bases at V and 2 bases at J; junction bases unmatched: 7. The CDR3 runs to 13 residues. The CDR3 region is CSARGTVNYGYTF. In DNA form, the CDR3 reads TGCAGCGCACGGGGGACAGTCAACTATGGCTACACCTTC.

The chain has TRBV20-1 and TRBJ2-2; 9 bases fit TRBD2. The CDR3 contains 15 residues. CDR1 and CDR2 from the germline V gene are DFQATT and SNEGSKA (reference sequence). With V trimmed by 1 base and J by 5 bases, 5 bases remained unmatched. CDR3 nucleotides: TGCAGTGCTAGAGCGGGACTAGCAATTACCGGGGAGCTGTTTTTT. Residues: CSARAGLAITGELFF.

V usage is TRBV6-4 and J usage is TRBJ1-2; D is possibly TRBD1 (5 bases). The germline gives CDR1 MRHNA, CDR2 SNTAGT. V dropped 7 bases and J dropped 4 bases, with 16 bases sitting between them. This CDR3 has 14 amino acids. The CDR3 DNA reads as TGTGCCAGCAAACCCTCCGGGACGGGCTATGGCTACACCTTC. Translating gives CASKPSGTGYGYTF.

This clonotype was found a few times. The J gene is TRBJ2-5, the V gene TRBV29-1; 10 bases are shared with TRBD2. The CDR3 spans 13 residues. After removal of 2 bases from V and 4 bases from J, the junction contained 1 base not matched to a gene. CDR1 is SQVTM, CDR2 ANQGSEA, per germline. CDR3: CSVELAGVETQYF. CDR3 bases: TGCAGCGTTGAACTAGCGGGAGTAGAGACCCAGTACTTC.

The V call is TRBV20-1, the J call TRBJ2-3, with D perhaps TRBD2 (6 bases). This CDR3 has 14 amino acids. Germline CDR1 is DFQATT and CDR2 is SNEGSKA (reference sequence). Trimming took 7 bases from V and 0 from J, leaving 14 bases between them. CDR3 sequence reads: CSGELSGSTDTQYF. As DNA, the CDR3 is TGCAGTGGGGAGCTGAGCGGGAGCACAGATACGCAGTATTTT.

The chain joins TRBV20-1 to TRBJ2-7, with D hard to call. V gave up 3 bases and J gave up 0 bases, with 9 bases separating them. Germline V gene lookup returns CDR1 DFQATT and CDR2 SNEGSKA (reference sequence). The CDR3 is 13 residues long. The CDR3 coding sequence is TGCAGTGCTAGTGGTGGGAACTCCTACGAGCAGTACTTC. Translating it yields CSASGGNSYEQYF.

The chain is built from TRBV7-3 and TRBJ2-1; no firm D call. The CDR3 totals 13 residues. In germline, CDR1 is SGHTA, CDR2 FQGTGA. V lost 2 bases to trimming and J lost 4 bases, with 6 bases between them. The CDR3 nucleotides read TGTGCCAGCAGCTTAGACTTTTACAATGAGCAGTTCTTC. This encodes CASSLDFYNEQFF.

The CDR3 spells CASSFVPDADTQYF. CDR3 nucleotide sequence: TGTGCCAGCAGTTTCGTCCCGGATGCAGATACGCAGTATTTT. The chain employs TRBV6-5 and TRBJ2-3, with no clear D. There are 14 residues in the CDR3. Trimming took off 4 bases at V and 4 bases at J, with 12 bases between the two ends. Looked up from germline, CDR1 is MNHEY and CDR2 is SVGAGI.

The V call is TRBV7-6, the J call TRBJ2-1; 12 bases fit TRBD2. V was clipped by 6 bases and J by 7 bases; unmatched bases: 10. Per germline, CDR1 SGHVS and CDR2 FNYEAQ. The CDR3 totals 16 residues. The CDR3 loop is CASSWGWLAGGNEQFF. CDR3 nucleotides: TGTGCCAGCAGTTGGGGTTGGCTAGCGGGAGGGAATGAGCAGTTCTTC. Supplemented by reference TRBV7-6 and TRBJ2-1, the full variable domain reads GAGVSQSPRYKVTKRGQDVALRCDPISGHVSLYWYRQALGQGPEFLTYFNYEAQQDKSGLPNDRFSAERPEGSISTLTIQRTEQRDSAMYRCASSWGWLAGGNEQFFGPGTRLTVL.

This clonotype has more than one count but fewer than ten. The rearrangement uses TRBV5-5 and TRBJ2-5; D remains ambiguous. CDR1 and CDR2 from the germline V gene are SGHKS and YYEKEE (reference sequence). Trimming cost V 1 base and J 5 bases, with 9 bases left between them. The CDR3 extends over 13 amino acids. As DNA, the CDR3 is TGTGCCAGCAGCTTGCAAGGTTGGGAGACCCAGTACTTC. Translated: CASSLQGWETQYF.

In its sample, this clonotype was seen a few times. This chain uses TRBV27 with TRBJ2-3; 10 bases align to TRBD2. The J segment lost 5 bases and the V segment lost 5 bases, leaving 13 bases of the junction unmatched. The CDR3 runs to 17 residues. CDR1 is MNHEY, CDR2 SMNVEV, per germline (reference sequence). The CDR3 bases are TGTGCCAGCAGTAAGCGTGGGCTAGCGGGGGTAATAGATACGCAGTATTTT. It is translated as CASSKRGLAGVIDTQYF.